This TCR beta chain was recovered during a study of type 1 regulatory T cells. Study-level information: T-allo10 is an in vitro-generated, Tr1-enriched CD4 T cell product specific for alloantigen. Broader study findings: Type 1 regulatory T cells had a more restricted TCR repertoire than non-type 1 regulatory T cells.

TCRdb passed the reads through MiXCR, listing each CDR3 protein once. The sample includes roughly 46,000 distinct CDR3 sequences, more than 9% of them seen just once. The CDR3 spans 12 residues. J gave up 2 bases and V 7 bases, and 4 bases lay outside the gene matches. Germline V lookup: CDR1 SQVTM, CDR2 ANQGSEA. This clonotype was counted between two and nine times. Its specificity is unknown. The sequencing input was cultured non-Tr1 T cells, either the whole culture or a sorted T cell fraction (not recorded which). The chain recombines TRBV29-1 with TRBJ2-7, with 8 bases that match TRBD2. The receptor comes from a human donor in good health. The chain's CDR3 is CSGREGPYEQYF. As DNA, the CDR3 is TGCAGCGGCCGGGAGGGGCCCTACGAGCAGTACTTC.